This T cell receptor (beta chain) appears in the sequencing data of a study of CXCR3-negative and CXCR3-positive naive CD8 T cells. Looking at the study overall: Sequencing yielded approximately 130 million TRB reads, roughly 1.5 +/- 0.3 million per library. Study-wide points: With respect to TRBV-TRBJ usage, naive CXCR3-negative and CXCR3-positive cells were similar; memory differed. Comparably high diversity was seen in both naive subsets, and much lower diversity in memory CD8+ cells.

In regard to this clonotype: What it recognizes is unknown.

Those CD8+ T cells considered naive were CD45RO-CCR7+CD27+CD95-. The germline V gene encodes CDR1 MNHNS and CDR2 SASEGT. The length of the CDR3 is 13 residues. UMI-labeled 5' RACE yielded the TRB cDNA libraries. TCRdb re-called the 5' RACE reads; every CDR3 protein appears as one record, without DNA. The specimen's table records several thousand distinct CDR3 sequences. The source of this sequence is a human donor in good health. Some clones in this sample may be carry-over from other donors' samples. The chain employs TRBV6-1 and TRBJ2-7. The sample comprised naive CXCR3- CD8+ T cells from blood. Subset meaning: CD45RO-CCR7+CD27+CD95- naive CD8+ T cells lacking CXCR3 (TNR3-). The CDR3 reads CATRLGWDQEQYF.